The 22 T cell receptor beta chains in this list originate from one sample, sequenced in a study of blood T cell repertoires in COVID-19. TCRdb's table, derived via immunoSEQ multiplex PCR, lists solely in-frame clones and lacks some. The table includes approximately 230,000 clones, approximately 82% detected once. The source material was peripheral blood. Receptor source: an elderly man with acute or convalescent COVID-19.

The J gene is TRBJ1-5, the V gene TRBV4-1; D is perhaps TRBD1 (5 bases). Germline CDR1 reads MGHRA; CDR2 reads YSYEKL. Trimming pared 0 bases from V and 7 bases from J, leaving 16 bases between. The CDR3 is 16 residues long. CDR3 amino acids: CASSQDNDRKRQPQHF. The CDR3 DNA reads as TGCGCCAGCAGCCAAGATAACGACAGAAAAAGACAGCCCCAGCATTTT.

The genes are TRBV18 and TRBJ1-5, with D perhaps TRBD1 (6 bases). Germline V CDR1 and CDR2: KGHSH, LQKENI. Trimming took 4 bases from V and 2 from J, leaving 15 bases between them. This CDR3 has 16 amino acids. The CDR3 bases are TGTGCCAGCTCACTACAGGGTCTTAATGGCAATCAGCCCCAGCATTTT. Its translation: CASSLQGLNGNQPQHF.

The chain carries TRBV28 and TRBJ2-3, with 13 bases fitting TRBD2. Germline lookup yields CDR1 MDHEN and CDR2 SYDVKM. V shed 6 bases, J shed 7 bases, and the junction held 4 bases outside the gene matches. This CDR3 spans 14 amino acids. The DNA of the CDR3 is TGTGCCAGCAGGCGACTAGCGGGAGGCCATACGCAGTATTTT. Translated, it gives CASRRLAGGHTQYF.

This sequence joins TRBV4-1 and TRBJ2-2; D may be TRBD2 (6 bases). The CDR3 extends over 15 amino acids. Germline V CDR1 and CDR2: MGHRA, YSYEKL. Trimming removed 1 base from V and 1 base from J, with 7 bases in between. The CDR3 DNA is TGCGCCAGCAGCCAAGTCGGGGGGAACACCGGGGAGCTGTTTTTT. As protein: CASSQVGGNTGELFF.

The J gene is TRBJ2-3, the V gene TRBV11-3; D is uncertain. In germline, CDR1 is SGHNT, CDR2 YENEEA. The CDR3 runs to 12 residues. V was clipped by 3 bases and J by 2 bases, with 3 bases between them. This CDR3 is CASSFNTDTQYF. The CDR3 DNA reads TGTGCCAGCAGCTTTAACACAGATACGCAGTATTTT.

This clone was seen only once. The gene calls are TRBV5-1 and TRBJ2-5; 7 positions match TRBD2. The CDR3 has 16 residues. The germline V gene encodes CDR1 SGHRS and CDR2 YFSETQ. The V and J ends lost 0 bases and 1 base, in that order; junction bases with no gene match: 6. CDR3 bases: TGCGCCAGCAGCTTGGCCACGACTAGCCGCCAAGAGACCCAGTACTTC. It codes for CASSLATTSRQETQYF.

This clone came up a few times. V is TRBV9 and J is TRBJ2-3; TRBD1 matches at 8 bases. Per germline, CDR1 SGDLS and CDR2 YYNGEE. This CDR3 comprises 15 residues. V lost 3 bases to trimming and J lost 5 bases; unmatched junction nucleotides: 8. CDR3 loop: CASSETDRVEDTQYF. CDR3 nucleotide sequence: TGTGCCAGCAGCGAAACGGACAGGGTTGAAGATACGCAGTATTTT.

The gene calls are TRBV11-2 and TRBJ1-6, with D perhaps matching TRBD1 (5 bases). V lost 5 bases to trimming and J lost 7 bases, with 12 bases between them. The V gene's germline CDR1 is SGHAT and CDR2 FQNNGV. This CDR3 region has 14 residues. The DNA of the CDR3 is TGTGCCAGCAGCCAAGTCGGGGGAAATTCACCCCTCCACTTT. Translated, it gives CASSQVGGNSPLHF.

J is TRBJ2-1 and V is TRBV11-3, with TRBD1 as a possible D gene (6 bases). Germline V gene lookup returns CDR1 SGHNT and CDR2 YENEEA. CDR3 size: 12 residues. Trimming cost V 4 bases and J 13 bases, with 14 bases left between them. CDR3 loop: CASSSRTEKQFF. Here the CDR3 DNA reads TGTGCCAGCAGCTCCCGGACAGAGAAACAGTTCTTC.

The chain recombines TRBV7-6 with TRBJ2-2; 8 bases fit TRBD2. After removal of 5 bases from V and 8 bases from J, the junction contained 13 bases not matched to a gene. This CDR3 spans 16 amino acids. Germline V gene sequence: CDR1 SGHVS, CDR2 FNYEAQ. The CDR3 nucleotides are TGTGCCAGCAGCCCAGCGGGAGTGAATGTAGGTGGGGAGCTGTTTTTT. Residues: CASSPAGVNVGGELFF.

The V gene is TRBV5-1, the J gene TRBJ2-1; TRBD1 is a possible D gene (5 bases). From germline, CDR1 is SGHRS and CDR2 YFSETQ. This CDR3 contains 15 residues. Deletions cut 4 bases from V and 8 bases from J, with 19 bases between. The CDR3 coding sequence is TGCGCCAGCAGCCCGCGAACTGCTAGGGGTTATGAGCAGTTCTTC. The encoded protein is CASSPRTARGYEQFF.

This clone was detected many times. The genes are TRBV6-5 and TRBJ1-5, with 8 bases aligning to TRBD1. The V gene end was trimmed by 7 bases and the J gene end by 3 bases; junction bases not matched to a gene: 8. CDR1 is MNHEY and CDR2 is SVGAGI in the germline V gene. There are 15 residues in the CDR3. CDR3 nucleotides: TGTGCCAGCAATCCGGACAGGGAGTACAATCAGCCCCAGCATTTT. This gives the protein CASNPDREYNQPQHF.

This chain uses TRBV10-3 with TRBJ2-5, with TRBD1 matching over 8 bases. This CDR3 is 14 amino acids long. Germline trimming cut 10 bases from V and 4 bases from J; bases unmatched to any gene: 11. In germline, CDR1 is ENHRY, CDR2 SYGVKD. CDR3 nucleotides: TGTGCCACAGGCAGGGGGCAGGCGCGAGAGACCCAGTACTTC. Its translation is CATGRGQARETQYF.

The V call is TRBV5-6, the J call TRBJ2-2; 12 nucleotides line up with TRBD1. V was clipped by 3 bases and J by 7 bases; unmatched bases: 7. Germline-derived CDR1 and CDR2 are SGHDT and YYEEEE. CDR3 length equals 16 residues. The CDR3 is CASSSGTGGTSGELFF. The CDR3 DNA sequence: TGTGCCAGCAGCTCCGGGACAGGGGGCACAAGCGGGGAGCTGTTTTTT.

The chain has TRBV12-3 or TRBV12-4 and TRBJ2-3; maybe TRBD2 (6 bases). CDR3 length: 13 residues. The ends were cut back, 6 bases at V and 2 bases at J, with 9 bases in the middle. CDR3 sequence (DNA): TGTGCCAGCAGCCGACTAGACACAGATACGCAGTATTTT. It is translated as CASSRLDTDTQYF.

This chain links TRBV4-1 with TRBJ1-4; the match to TRBD1 covers 8 bases. Germline CDR1 MGHRA, CDR2 YSYEKL. CDR3 length: 14 residues. J lost 7 bases, V lost 2 bases, and 3 bases had no gene match. The CDR3 reads CASSQPDRGEKLFF. CDR3 in DNA: TGCGCCAGCAGCCAACCCGACAGGGGTGAAAAACTGTTTTTT.

The genes are TRBV5-4 and TRBJ2-1; the match to TRBD1 covers 7 bases. CDR1 SGHNT and CDR2 YYREEE come from the germline V gene (reference sequence). This CDR3 is built from 16 residues. V gave up 4 bases and J gave up 8 bases; unmatched junction bases: 15. CDR3 in DNA: TGTGCCAGCAGCCCAGGACAGGCGTTCCTTTTGGATGAGCAGTTCTTC. It yields the protein CASSPGQAFLLDEQFF.

The CDR3 reads CASSRGEGYNEQFF. CDR3 bases: TGCGCCAGCAGCCGGGGGGAGGGGTACAATGAGCAGTTCTTC. V and J are TRBV5-1 and TRBJ2-1; TRBD2 matches 7 bases. This CDR3 has 14 residues. The germline gives CDR1 SGHRS, CDR2 YFSETQ. The ends lost 4 bases at V and 4 bases at J; junction bases unmatched: 5. The complete variable domain, with remaining parts taken from reference TRBV5-1 and TRBJ2-1, reads KAGVTQTPRYLIKTRGQQVTLSCSPISGHRSVSWYQQTPGQGLQFLFEYFSETQRNKGNFPGRFSGRQFSNSRSEMNVSTLELGDSALYLCASSRGEGYNEQFFGPGTRLTVL.

The count of this clone is one. V gene TRBV5-1 combines with J gene TRBJ2-3; D unresolved. The CDR3 is 14 amino acids. With 7 bases removed from V and 2 bases from J, the gap between germline ends came to 14 bases. Germline CDR1 is SGHRS and CDR2 is YFSETQ. The CDR3 region has the DNA TGCGCCAGCCTCTTTCGAGATGTCACAGATACGCAGTATTTT. It specifies CASLFRDVTDTQYF.

The chain combines TRBV7-9 with TRBJ1-2; TRBD1 agrees at 7 bases. This CDR3 has 15 amino acids. Germline-derived CDR1 and CDR2 are SEHNR and FQNEAQ (reference sequence). The V and J ends lost 2 bases and 2 bases, in that order; junction bases with no gene match: 5. CDR3: CASSLTPGQNYGYTF. The CDR3 DNA follows: TGTGCCAGCAGCTTAACCCCGGGACAGAACTATGGCTACACCTTC. The full variable domain, completed using reference TRBV7-9 and TRBJ1-2, is DTGVSQNPRHKITKRGQNVTFRCDPISEHNRLYWYRQTLGQGPEFLTYFQNEAQLEKSRLLSDRFSAERPKGSFSTLEIQRTEQGDSAMYLCASSLTPGQNYGYTFGSGTRLTVV.

The rearrangement joins TRBV29-1 to TRBJ2-7; 7 bases are shared with TRBD1. The V and J ends lost 5 bases and 4 bases, in that order; junction bases with no gene match: 8. Per the germline V gene, CDR1 is SQVTM and CDR2 is ANQGSEA. CDR3 length: 13 residues. The CDR3 nucleotides are TGCAGCGTTTCGGGTGAGGGGGCTTACGAGCAGTACTTC. Its protein is CSVSGEGAYEQYF.

The genes are TRBV19 and TRBJ2-7, with D possibly matching TRBD1 (5 bases). Germline CDR1 LNHDA, CDR2 SQIVND (reference sequence). The CDR3 is 14 residues long. V gave up 3 bases and J gave up 3 bases, with 12 bases separating them. CDR3 amino acids: CASSMQAGHYEQYF. The CDR3 DNA is TGTGCCAGTAGTATGCAGGCAGGGCACTACGAGCAGTACTTC.